This TCR beta chain was identified during a study of cytomegalovirus exposure and HLA in healthy donors. Study in general: Roughly 80 million unique TCRs from HLA-typed donors made up an early data release.

Researchers ran the PCR with 60 Vbeta and 13 Jbeta primers. TCRdb keeps only in-frame clones here, not all; method: immunoSEQ multiplex PCR. Among 150,000 to 200,000 clones listed, around 84% were seen once. V lost 0 bases, J lost 6 bases, and 4 bases stayed unmatched. This CDR3 is built from 16 residues. From germline, CDR1 is SGDLS and CDR2 YYNGEE. General study findings and limits: It was likely that a cluster of highly shared sequence variants was a sequencing artifact.

As concerns this clone: The antigen remains unidentified.

Sequencing used PBMCs. This sequence was found in a woman aged 18 to 35 in good health and CMV-seronegative. The J gene is TRBJ1-4, the V gene TRBV9, with TRBD1 identical over 11 bases. CDR3 loop: CASSVAPGQGDEKLFF. CDR3 DNA sequence: TGTGCCAGCAGCGTAGCCCCGGGACAGGGGGATGAAAAACTGTTTTTT.